The clone carrying this T cell receptor beta chain occurred a few times. Its antigen is unknown. These data originate in a study of T-cell memory formation after mild COVID-19. Regarding the study as a whole: Specificity for SARS-CoV-2 was not confirmed among the second-wave clones peaking on day 37.

Germline trimming cut 6 bases from V and 9 bases from J; bases unmatched to any gene: 9. This CDR3 comprises 15 residues. CDR1 is SGHVS, CDR2 FQNEAQ, per germline. TCRdb called the 5' RACE reads again in MiXCR, with one record for every CDR3 protein. The sample contains hundreds of thousands of distinct CDR3 sequences, roughly 26% of which appear only once. The clonotype comes from an adult woman who had mild COVID-19 (a few samples of this study predate the infection). Cell type and time point are not known. The chain uses TRBV7-8 and TRBJ1-6, with TRBD1 matching 9 bases. Sequenced sample: PBMCs or a T cell subset sorted from them (not recorded which). In nucleotides, the CDR3 is TGTGCCAGCAGTTATGGACAGGGGCTGGGTTCACCCCTCCACTTT. Its protein product is CASSYGQGLGSPLHF. The full variable domain, rest sourced from reference TRBV7-8 and TRBJ1-6, is GAGVSQSPRYKVAKRGQDVALRCDPISGHVSLFWYQQALGQGPEFLTYFQNEAQLDKSGLPSDRFFAERPEGSVSTLKIQRTQQEDSAVYLCASSYGQGLGSPLHFGNGTRLTVT.